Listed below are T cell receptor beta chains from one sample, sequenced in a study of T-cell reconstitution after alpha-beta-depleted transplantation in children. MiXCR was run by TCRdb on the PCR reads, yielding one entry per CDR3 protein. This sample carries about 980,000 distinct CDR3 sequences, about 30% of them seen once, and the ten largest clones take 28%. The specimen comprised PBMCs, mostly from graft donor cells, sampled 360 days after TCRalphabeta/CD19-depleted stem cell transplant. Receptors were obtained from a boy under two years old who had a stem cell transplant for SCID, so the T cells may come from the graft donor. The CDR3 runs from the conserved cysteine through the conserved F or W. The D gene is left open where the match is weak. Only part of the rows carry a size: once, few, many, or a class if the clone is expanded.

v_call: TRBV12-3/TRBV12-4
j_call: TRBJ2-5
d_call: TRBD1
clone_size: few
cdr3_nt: TGTGCCAGCAGCGTACAGGGGGACCAAGAGACCCAGTACTTC
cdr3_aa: CASSVQGDQETQYF

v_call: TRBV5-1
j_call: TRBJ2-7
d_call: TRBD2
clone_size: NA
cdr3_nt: TGCGCCAGCAGCTGGGGCCCAAGGACTAGCCAAGGGGAGCAGTACTTC
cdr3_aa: CASSWGPRTSQGEQYF

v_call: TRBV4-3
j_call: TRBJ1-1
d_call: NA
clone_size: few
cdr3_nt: TGCGCCAGCAGCCAAGATACAGGCTTTAACACTGAAGCTTTCTTT
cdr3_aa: CASSQDTGFNTEAFF

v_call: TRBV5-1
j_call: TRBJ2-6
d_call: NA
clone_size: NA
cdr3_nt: TGCGCCAGCAGCCCAGCACAAGGTGGGGCCAACGTCCTGACTTTC
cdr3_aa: CASSPAQGGANVLTF

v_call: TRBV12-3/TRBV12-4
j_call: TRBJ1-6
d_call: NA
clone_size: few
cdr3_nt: TGTGCCAGCAGCGCTTCACCCCTCCACTTT
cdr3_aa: CASSASPLHF

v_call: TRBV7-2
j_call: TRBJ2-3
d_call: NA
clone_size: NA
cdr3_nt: TGTGCCAGCAGCTTAGGGTGGCAGGGTACGGATACGCAGTATTTT
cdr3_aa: CASSLGWQGTDTQYF

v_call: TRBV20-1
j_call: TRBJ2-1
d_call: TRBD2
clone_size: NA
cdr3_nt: TGCAGTGCTAGGAAGGCTAGCGGGGGACGGGAGCAGTTCTTC
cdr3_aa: CSARKASGGREQFF

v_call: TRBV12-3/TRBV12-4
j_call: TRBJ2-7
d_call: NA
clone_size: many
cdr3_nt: TGTGCCAGCAGTCCGGGGACTGGGGAGCAGTACTTC
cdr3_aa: CASSPGTGEQYF

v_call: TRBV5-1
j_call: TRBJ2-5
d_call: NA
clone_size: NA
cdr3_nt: TGCGCCAGCAGCTCAGAAATAGAGACCCAGTACTTC
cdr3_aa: CASSSEIETQYF

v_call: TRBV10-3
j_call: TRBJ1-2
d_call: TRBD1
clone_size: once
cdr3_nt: TGTGCCATCAGTGAGCCCCCGGGACAGGGGCTAAGGAACTATGGCTACACCTTC
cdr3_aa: CAISEPPGQGLRNYGYTF

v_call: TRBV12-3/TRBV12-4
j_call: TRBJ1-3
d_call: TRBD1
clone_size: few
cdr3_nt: TGTGCCAGCAAGCGGACAGGGGACTTCTCTGGAAACACCATATATTTT
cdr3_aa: CASKRTGDFSGNTIYF

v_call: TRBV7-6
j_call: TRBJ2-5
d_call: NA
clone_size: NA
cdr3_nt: TGTGCCAGCAGCTTAGCCGGGCCGGGGCGGGAGACCCAGTACTTC
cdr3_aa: CASSLAGPGRETQYF

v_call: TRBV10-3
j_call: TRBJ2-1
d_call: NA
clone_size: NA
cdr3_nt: TGTGCCATCAGTGGCGGGACTCACAATGAGCAGTTCTTC
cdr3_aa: CAISGGTHNEQFF

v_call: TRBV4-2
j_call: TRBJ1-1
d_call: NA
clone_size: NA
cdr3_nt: TGTGCCAGCAGCCAAGACACAAGGAACACTGAAGCTTTCTTT
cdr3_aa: CASSQDTRNTEAFF

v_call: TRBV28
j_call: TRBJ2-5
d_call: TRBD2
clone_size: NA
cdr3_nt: TGTGCCAGCAGTTCAGCGGGACCTCAAGAGACCCAGTACTTC
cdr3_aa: CASSSAGPQETQYF

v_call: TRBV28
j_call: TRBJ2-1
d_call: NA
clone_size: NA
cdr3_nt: TGTGCCAGCAGTTTAACGGAGGACAGCTCCTACAATGAGCAGTTCTTC
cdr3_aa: CASSLTEDSSYNEQFF

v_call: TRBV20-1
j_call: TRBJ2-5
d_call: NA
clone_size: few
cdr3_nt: TGCAGTGCCCAGGGATACCAAGAGACCCAGTACTTC
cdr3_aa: CSAQGYQETQYF

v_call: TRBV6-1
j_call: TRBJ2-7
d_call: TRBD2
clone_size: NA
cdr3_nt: TGTGCCAGCAGACAGGCCCTAGCGGGGAGGGAGGACGAGCAGTACTTC
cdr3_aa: CASRQALAGREDEQYF

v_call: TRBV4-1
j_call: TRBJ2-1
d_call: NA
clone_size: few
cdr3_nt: TGCGCCAGCAGCCAAGTCCCCTCAAACTCCTACAATGAGCAGTTCTTC
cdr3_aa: CASSQVPSNSYNEQFF

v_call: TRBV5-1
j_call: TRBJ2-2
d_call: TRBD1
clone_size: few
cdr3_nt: TGCGCCAGCAGCTTGGGCTATACGACAGGGGGCGCGTTCGGGGAGCTGTTTTTT
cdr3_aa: CASSLGYTTGGAFGELFF

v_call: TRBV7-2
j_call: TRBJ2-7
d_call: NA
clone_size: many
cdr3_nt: TGTGCCAGCAGCTTAGTTGGAGTCCGGACTACTCCCTACGAGCAGTACTTC
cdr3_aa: CASSLVGVRTTPYEQYF

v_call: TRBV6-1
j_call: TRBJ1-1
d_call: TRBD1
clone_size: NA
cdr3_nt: TGTGCCAGCAGCCCCGGGGCAGGGGGTTCGGGCACTGAAGCTTTCTTT
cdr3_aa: CASSPGAGGSGTEAFF

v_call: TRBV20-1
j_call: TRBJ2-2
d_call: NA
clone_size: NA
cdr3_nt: TGCAGTGCTAGCATGGGGGGCCGGAACGGGGAGCTGTTTTTT
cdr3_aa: CSASMGGRNGELFF

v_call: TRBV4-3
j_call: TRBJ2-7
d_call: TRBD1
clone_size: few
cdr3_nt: TGCGCCAGCAGCCATTTTAAGGGCCACGAGACAGGGCCCTCCTACGAGCAGTACTTC
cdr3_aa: CASSHFKGHETGPSYEQYF